This entry lists 5 T cell receptor beta chains sequenced from one sample in a study of cytomegalovirus exposure and HLA in healthy donors. Both 60 Vbeta primers and 13 Jbeta primers went into the PCR. Assay: immunoSEQ multiplex PCR; the TCRdb copy retains only in-frame clones and omits some. In the table there are over 150,000 clones, 77% of which are singletons. Sequenced material: PBMCs. These receptors originate from a woman between 40 and 50 years old in good health and CMV-seropositive.

This sequence joins TRBV7-2 and TRBJ2-3, with 9 bases lining up with TRBD1. CDR3 size: 14 residues. V shed 5 bases, J shed 4 bases, and the junction held 4 bases outside the gene matches. Per the germline V gene, CDR1 is SGHTA and CDR2 is FQGNSA. The CDR3 loop reads CASSADRGADTQYF. The CDR3 coding sequence is TGTGCCAGCAGCGCGGACAGGGGTGCAGATACGCAGTATTTT.

This chain uses TRBV7-2 with TRBJ1-4; D remains unclear. The CDR3 contains 15 residues. CDR1 and CDR2 from the germline V gene are SGHTA and FQGNSA. Trimming pared 0 bases from V and 1 base from J, leaving 6 bases between. In DNA form, the CDR3 reads TGTGCCAGCAGCTTAGCAGCGTTAACTAATGAAAAACTGTTTTTT. Translation gives CASSLAALTNEKLFF.

The gene calls are TRBV27 and TRBJ1-5; D is unresolved. This CDR3 is built from 15 residues. Per the germline V gene, CDR1 is MNHEY and CDR2 is SMNVEV (reference sequence). Trimming cost V 6 bases and J 0 bases, with 12 bases left between them. As DNA, the CDR3 is TGTGCCAGCAGCCCCCGGGAGGGTAGCAATCAGCCCCAGCATTTT. Translation gives CASSPREGSNQPQHF.

Only one count was recorded for this clone. The chain uses TRBV5-4 and TRBJ1-2; 9 bases are a match to TRBD1. This CDR3 has 16 amino acids. From germline, CDR1 is SGHNT and CDR2 YYREEE (reference sequence). After removal of 5 bases from V and 0 bases from J, the junction contained 8 bases not matched to a gene. For the CDR3, the DNA is TGTGCCAGCAGAGTCGACGGGACAGGGACTAACTATGGCTACACCTTC. Encoded protein: CASRVDGTGTNYGYTF.

This clone was recorded once. This chain links TRBV5-1 with TRBJ1-2, with 11 bases aligning to TRBD1. The CDR3 is 16 amino acids. Germline trimming cut 4 bases from V and 6 bases from J; bases unmatched to any gene: 11. Germline CDR1 reads SGHRS; CDR2 reads YFSETQ. The CDR3 is CASSEDRGLGLHGYTF. The CDR3 DNA reads TGCGCCAGCAGCGAGGACAGGGGGCTCGGGTTACATGGCTACACCTTC.